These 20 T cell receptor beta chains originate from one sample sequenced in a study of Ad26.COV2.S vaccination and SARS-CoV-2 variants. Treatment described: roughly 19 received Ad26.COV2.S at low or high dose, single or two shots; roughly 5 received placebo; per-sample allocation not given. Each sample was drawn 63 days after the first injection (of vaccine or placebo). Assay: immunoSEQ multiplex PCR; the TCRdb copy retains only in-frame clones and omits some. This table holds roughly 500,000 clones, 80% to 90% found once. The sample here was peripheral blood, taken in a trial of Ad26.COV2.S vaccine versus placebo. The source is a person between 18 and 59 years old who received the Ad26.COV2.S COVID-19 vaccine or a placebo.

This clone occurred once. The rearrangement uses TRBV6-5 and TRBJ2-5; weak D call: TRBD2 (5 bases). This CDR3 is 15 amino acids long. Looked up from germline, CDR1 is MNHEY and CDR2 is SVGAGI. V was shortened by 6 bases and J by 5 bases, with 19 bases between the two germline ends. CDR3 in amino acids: CASRARGIGLETQYF. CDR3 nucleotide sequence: TGTGCCAGCAGGGCCCGGGGTATAGGTTTGGAGACCCAGTACTTC.

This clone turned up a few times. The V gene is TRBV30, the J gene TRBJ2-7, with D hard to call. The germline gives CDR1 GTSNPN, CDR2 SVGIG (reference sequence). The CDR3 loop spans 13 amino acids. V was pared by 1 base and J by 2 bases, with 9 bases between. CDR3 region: CAWSEDKTYEQYF. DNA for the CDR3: TGTGCCTGGAGTGAAGACAAAACCTACGAGCAGTACTTC. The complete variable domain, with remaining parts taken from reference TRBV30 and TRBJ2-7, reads SQTIHQWPATLVQPVGSPLSLECTVEGTSNPNLYWYRQAAGRGLQLLFYSVGIGQISSEVPQNLSASRPQDRQFILSSKKLLLSDSGFYLCAWSEDKTYEQYFGPGTRLTVT.

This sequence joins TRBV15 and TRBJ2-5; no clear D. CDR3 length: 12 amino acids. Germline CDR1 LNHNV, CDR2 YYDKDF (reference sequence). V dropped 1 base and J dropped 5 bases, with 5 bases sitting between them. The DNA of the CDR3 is TGTGCCACCAGCAGAGTTGGGGAGACCCAGTACTTC. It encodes CATSRVGETQYF.

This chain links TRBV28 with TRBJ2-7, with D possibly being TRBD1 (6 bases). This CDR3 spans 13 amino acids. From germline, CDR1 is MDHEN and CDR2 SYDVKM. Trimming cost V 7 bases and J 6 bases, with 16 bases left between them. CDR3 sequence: CASIEQGTVEQYF. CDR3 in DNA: TGTGCCAGCATAGAACAGGGAACTGTCGAGCAGTACTTC.

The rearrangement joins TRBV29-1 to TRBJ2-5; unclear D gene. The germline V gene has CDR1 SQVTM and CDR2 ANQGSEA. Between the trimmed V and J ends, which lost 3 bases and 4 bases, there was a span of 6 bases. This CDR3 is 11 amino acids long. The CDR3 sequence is CSVEGPETQYF. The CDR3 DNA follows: TGCAGCGTTGAGGGTCCAGAGACCCAGTACTTC.

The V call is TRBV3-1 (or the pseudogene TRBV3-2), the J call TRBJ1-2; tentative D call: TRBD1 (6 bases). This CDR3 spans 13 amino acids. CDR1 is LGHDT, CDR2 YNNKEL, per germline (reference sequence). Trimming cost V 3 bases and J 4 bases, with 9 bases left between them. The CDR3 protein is CASSQSGVYGYTF. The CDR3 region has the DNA TGTGCCAGCAGCCAGTCAGGGGTCTATGGCTACACCTTC.

The CDR3 sequence: CASSLRGLSTYEQYF. The DNA of the CDR3 is TGTGCCAGCAGCTTACGGGGACTTTCGACGTACGAGCAGTACTTC. The chain is built from TRBV7-2 and TRBJ2-7; D possibly corresponds to TRBD2 (6 bases). Deletions cut 2 bases from V and 4 bases from J, with 15 bases between. From germline, CDR1 is SGHTA and CDR2 FQGNSA. The CDR3 extends over 15 amino acids.

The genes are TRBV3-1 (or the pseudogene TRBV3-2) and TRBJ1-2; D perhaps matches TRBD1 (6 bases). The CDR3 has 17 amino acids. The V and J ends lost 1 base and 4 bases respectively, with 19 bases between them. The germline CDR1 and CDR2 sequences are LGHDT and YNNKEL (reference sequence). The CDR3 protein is CASSQGQEGISGYGYTF. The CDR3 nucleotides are TGTGCCAGCAGCCAAGGACAGGAGGGCATATCTGGCTATGGCTACACCTTC.

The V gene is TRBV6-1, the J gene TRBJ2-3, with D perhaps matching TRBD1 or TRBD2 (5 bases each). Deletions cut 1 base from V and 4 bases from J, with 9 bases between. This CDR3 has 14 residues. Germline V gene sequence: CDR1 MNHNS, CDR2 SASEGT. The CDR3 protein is CASSEGGWPDTQYF. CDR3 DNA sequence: TGTGCCAGCAGTGAAGGGGGGTGGCCAGATACGCAGTATTTT.

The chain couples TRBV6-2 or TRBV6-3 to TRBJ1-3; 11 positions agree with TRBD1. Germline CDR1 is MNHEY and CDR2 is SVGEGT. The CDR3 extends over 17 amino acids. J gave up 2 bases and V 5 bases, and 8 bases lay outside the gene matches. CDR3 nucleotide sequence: TGTGCCAGCAGTACGGACAGGGGGCGCTTAACTGGAAACACCATATATTTT. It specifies CASSTDRGRLTGNTIYF.

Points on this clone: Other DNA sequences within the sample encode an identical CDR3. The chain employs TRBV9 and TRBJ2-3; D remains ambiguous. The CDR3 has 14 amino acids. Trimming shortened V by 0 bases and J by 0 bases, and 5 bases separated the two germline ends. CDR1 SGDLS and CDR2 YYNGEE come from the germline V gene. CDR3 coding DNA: TGTGCCAGCAGCGTAGACGTTAGCACAGATACGCAGTATTTT. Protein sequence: CASSVDVSTDTQYF.

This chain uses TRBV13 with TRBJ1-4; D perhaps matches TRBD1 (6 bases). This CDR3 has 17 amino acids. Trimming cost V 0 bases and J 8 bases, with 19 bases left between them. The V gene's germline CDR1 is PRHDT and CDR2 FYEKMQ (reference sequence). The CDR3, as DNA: TGTGCCAGCAGCTTAGGCGGCGGGGGCCCGGTTGGGGAAAAACTGTTTTTT. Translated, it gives CASSLGGGGPVGEKLFF.

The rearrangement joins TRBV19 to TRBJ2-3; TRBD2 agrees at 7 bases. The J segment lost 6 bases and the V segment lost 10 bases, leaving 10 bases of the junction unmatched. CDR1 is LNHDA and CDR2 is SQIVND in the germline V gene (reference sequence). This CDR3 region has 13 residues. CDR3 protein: CAIRAGRGDTQYF. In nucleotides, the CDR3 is TGTGCCATCCGCGCGGGGCGGGGGGATACGCAGTATTTT.

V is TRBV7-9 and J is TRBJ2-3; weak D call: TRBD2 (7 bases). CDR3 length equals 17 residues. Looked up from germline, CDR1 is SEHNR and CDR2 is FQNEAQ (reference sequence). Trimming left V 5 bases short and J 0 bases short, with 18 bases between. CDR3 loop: CASSPRGWRESTDTQYF. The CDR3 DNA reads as TGTGCCAGCAGCCCTAGGGGGTGGCGGGAGAGCACAGATACGCAGTATTTT.

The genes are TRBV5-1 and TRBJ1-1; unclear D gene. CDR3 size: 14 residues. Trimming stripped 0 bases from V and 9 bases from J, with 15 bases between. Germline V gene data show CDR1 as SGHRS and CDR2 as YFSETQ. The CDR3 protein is CASSLGIDFPKAFF. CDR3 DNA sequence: TGCGCCAGCAGCTTGGGAATCGATTTTCCCAAAGCTTTCTTT.

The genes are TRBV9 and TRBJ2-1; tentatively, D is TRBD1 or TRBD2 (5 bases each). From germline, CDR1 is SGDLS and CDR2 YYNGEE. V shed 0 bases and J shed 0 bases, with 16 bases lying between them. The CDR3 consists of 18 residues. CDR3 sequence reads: CASSVGRGRGSSYNEQFF. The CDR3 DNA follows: TGTGCCAGCAGCGTAGGAAGGGGACGCGGCAGCTCCTACAATGAGCAGTTCTTC.

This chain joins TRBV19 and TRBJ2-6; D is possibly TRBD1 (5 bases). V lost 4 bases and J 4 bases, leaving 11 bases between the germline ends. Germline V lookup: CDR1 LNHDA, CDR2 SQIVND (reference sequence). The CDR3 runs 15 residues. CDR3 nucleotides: TGTGCCAGTAGTACCAGGGCAGAAGGGGCCAACGTCCTGACTTTC. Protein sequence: CASSTRAEGANVLTF.

The CDR3 is CASSFSQTSNQPQHF. CDR3 coding DNA: TGTGCCAGCAGTTTTTCACAGACAAGCAATCAGCCCCAGCATTTT. The rearrangement uses TRBV6-5 and TRBJ1-5; D ambiguous. This CDR3 is 15 amino acids long. Trimming stripped 4 bases from V and 1 base from J, with 11 bases between. In germline, CDR1 is MNHEY, CDR2 SVGAGI.

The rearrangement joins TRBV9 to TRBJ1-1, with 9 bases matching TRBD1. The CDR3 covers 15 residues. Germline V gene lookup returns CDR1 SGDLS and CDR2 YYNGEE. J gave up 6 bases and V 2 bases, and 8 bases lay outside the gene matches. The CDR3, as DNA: TGTGCCAGCAGCGTCACGGCGGGACAGGGCGCTGAAGCTTTCTTT. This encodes CASSVTAGQGAEAFF. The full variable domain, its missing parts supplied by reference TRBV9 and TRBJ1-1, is DSGVTQTPKHLITATGQRVTLRCSPRSGDLSVYWYQQSLDQGLQFLIQYYNGEERAKGNILERFSAQQFPDLHSELNLSSLELGDSALYFCASSVTAGQGAEAFFGQGTRLTVV.

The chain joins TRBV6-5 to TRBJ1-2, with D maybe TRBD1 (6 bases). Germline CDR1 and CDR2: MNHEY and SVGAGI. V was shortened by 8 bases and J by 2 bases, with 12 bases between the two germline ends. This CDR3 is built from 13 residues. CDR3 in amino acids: CASRGGQNYGYTF. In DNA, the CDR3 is TGTGCCAGCCGGGGCGGACAGAACTATGGCTACACCTTC.